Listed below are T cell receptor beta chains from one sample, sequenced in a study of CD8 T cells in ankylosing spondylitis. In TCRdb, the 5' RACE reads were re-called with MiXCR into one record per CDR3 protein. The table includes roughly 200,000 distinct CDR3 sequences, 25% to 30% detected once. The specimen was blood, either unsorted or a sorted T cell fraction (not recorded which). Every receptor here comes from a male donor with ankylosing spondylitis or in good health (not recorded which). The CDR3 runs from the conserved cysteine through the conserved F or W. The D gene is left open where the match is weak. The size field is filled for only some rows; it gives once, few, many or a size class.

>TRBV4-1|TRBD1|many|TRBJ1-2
TGCGCCAGCAGCCCACGGACAGGGGGCAACTATGGCTACACCTTC
CASSPRTGGNYGYTF
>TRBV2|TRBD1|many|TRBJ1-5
TGTGCCAGCAGCTGGACAGGGGGGACGAATCAGCCCCAGCATTTT
CASSWTGGTNQPQHF
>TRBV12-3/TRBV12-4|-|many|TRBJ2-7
TGTGCCAGCAGTTTGAAGGGAGAGCAGTACTTC
CASSLKGEQYF
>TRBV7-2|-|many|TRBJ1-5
TGTGCCAGCAGCTCCCTCAACAGGGATCAGCCCCAGCATTTT
CASSSLNRDQPQHF
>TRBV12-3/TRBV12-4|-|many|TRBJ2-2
TGTGCCAGCATCCGGGGACATTCCGCCGGGGAGCTGTTTTTT
CASIRGHSAGELFF
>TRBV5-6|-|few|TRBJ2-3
TGTGCCAGCAGCTTTGGGCGGGGTGATACGCAGTATTTT
CASSFGRGDTQYF
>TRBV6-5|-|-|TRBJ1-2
TGTGCCAGCAGTTACCTGGCGGGGAATGGCTACACCTTC
CASSYLAGNGYTF
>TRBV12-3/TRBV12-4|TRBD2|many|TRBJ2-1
TGTGCCAGCTTCCTAGCGGGAGTTAACCATGAGCAGTTCTTC
CASFLAGVNHEQFF
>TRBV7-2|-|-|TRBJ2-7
TGTGCCAGCAGCTCGGGACCCGAACGTTGGGGCGAGCAGTACTTC
CASSSGPERWGEQYF
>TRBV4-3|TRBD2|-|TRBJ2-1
TGCGCCAGCAGCCAAACGCCGGGAGGTGCCTACAATGAGCAGTTCTTC
CASSQTPGGAYNEQFF
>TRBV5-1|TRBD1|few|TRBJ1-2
TGCGCCAGCAGCCCTACTACAGGGGAAGATAGCTACACCTTC
CASSPTTGEDSYTF
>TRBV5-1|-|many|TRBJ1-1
TGCGCCAGCAGCTTGTTGCCAGGGACTGAAGCTTTCTTT
CASSLLPGTEAFF
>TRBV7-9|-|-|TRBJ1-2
TGTGCCAGCAGCTGGGACTCTCCCTATGGCTACACCTTC
CASSWDSPYGYTF
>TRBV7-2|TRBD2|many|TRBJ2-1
TGTGCCAGCAGCTCAGCTAGCGGTCAAAGAGCTGAGCAGTTCTTC
CASSSASGQRAEQFF
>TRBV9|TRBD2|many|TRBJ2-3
TGTGCCAGCAGCGTAGCCCCCACTAGCGGGAGGAGAGATACGCAGTATTTT
CASSVAPTSGRRDTQYF
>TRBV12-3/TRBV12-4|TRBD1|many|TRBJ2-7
TGTGCCAGCAGTAGCTCAGGACAGGTCTACGAGCAGTACTTC
CASSSSGQVYEQYF
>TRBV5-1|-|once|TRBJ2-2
TGCGCCAGCAGCTTGTTGTCTAGTGTCCCCGGGGAGCTGTTTTTT
CASSLLSSVPGELFF
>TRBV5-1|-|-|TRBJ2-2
TGCGCCAGCAGCTTGAGTGGAGGGGACACCGGGGAGCTGTTTTTT
CASSLSGGDTGELFF
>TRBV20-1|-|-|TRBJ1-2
TGCAGTGCCGGAGCACAGGTTCGGGGGGGCTACACCTTC
CSAGAQVRGGYTF
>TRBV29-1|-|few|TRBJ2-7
TGCAGCGTTGGGGGGTATAGGCAGGGCTACGAGCAGTACTTC
CSVGGYRQGYEQYF
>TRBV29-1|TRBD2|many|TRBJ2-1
TGCAGCGTAGCGGGAGCCCGCAATGAGCAGTTCTTC
CSVAGARNEQFF
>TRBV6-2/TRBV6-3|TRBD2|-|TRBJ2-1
TGTGCCAGCAGCTTATTAGCGGGAGCTGCCAGTGAGCAGTTCTTC
CASSLLAGAASEQFF
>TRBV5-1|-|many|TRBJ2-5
TGCGCCAGCAGCTTTGGCCAAGAGACCCAGTACTTC
CASSFGQETQYF
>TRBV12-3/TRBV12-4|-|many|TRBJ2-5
TGTGCCAGCAGTTTCGCGGGTAGCGGCCAAGAGACCCAGTACTTC
CASSFAGSGQETQYF
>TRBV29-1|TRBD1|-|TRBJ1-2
TGCAGCGTTGAAGGGACAGGGGGGGGCTACACCTTC
CSVEGTGGGYTF
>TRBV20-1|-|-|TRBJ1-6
TGCAGTGCTAGCCTTGCGGGGGGCGGGGGGAATTCACCCCTCCACTTT
CSASLAGGGGNSPLHF
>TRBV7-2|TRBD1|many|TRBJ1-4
TGTGCCAGCAGCCGCGGACAGGGCCAAAAACTGTTTTTT
CASSRGQGQKLFF
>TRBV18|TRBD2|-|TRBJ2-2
TGTGCCAGCTCACCCGGACTAGCGGGAGGCGGCGGGGAGCTGTTTTTT
CASSPGLAGGGGELFF
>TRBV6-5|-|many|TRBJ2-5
TGTGCCAGCAGTTACTCGCCCAGTCAAGAGACCCAGTACTTC
CASSYSPSQETQYF
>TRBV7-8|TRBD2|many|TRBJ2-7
TGTGCCAGCAGCCCGGGACTAGCTGTAGTCTACGAGCAGTACTTC
CASSPGLAVVYEQYF
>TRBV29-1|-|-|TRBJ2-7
TGCAGCGTTGGTGACACGGGCTACGAGCAGTACTTC
CSVGDTGYEQYF
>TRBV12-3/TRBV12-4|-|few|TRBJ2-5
TGTGCCAGCAGTTTACAGTCCTCGGGAGAGACCCAGTACTTC
CASSLQSSGETQYF
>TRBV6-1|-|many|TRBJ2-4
TGTGCCAGCAGTCGCACAAGTCGAACCAAAAACATTCAGTACTTC
CASSRTSRTKNIQYF
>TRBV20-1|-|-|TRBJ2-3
TGCAGTGCTAGAATCCCCGACACCACAGATACGCAGTATTTT
CSARIPDTTDTQYF
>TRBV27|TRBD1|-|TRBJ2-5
TGTGCCAGCAAACGCGGACAGGGGGGAGAGACCCAGTACTTC
CASKRGQGGETQYF
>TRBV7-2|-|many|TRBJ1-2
TGTGCCAGCAGCGCCCGAGGACTCAGGGGCCATGGCTACACCTTC
CASSARGLRGHGYTF
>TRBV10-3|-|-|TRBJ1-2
TGTGCCGGGGGGGACCCCAGGGGATATGGCTACACCTTC
CAGGDPRGYGYTF
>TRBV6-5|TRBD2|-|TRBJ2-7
TGTGCCAGCAGTTACCTCCTAGCGGGAGGATACGAGCAGTACTTC
CASSYLLAGGYEQYF
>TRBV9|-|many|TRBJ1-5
TGTGCCAGCAGCGTAGACGGCAGCCTCAATCAGCCCCAGCATTTT
CASSVDGSLNQPQHF
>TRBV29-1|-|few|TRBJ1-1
TGCAGCGTTGAAGCCTTTACAGCTATGAACACTGAAGCTTTCTTT
CSVEAFTAMNTEAFF
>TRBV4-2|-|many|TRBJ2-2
TGTGCCAGCAGCCCCCGCATCGGGGGGACCACCAGGGGCGGGGAGCTGTTTTTT
CASSPRIGGTTRGGELFF
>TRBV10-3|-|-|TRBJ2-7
TGTGCCATCAGCTTGACAGCGACCTACGAGCAGTACTTC
CAISLTATYEQYF
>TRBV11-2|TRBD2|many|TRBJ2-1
TGTGCCAGCAGCTCAGGGACTAGGGGAGCGGGTGAGCAGTTCTTC
CASSSGTRGAGEQFF
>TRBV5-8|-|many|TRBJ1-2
TGTGCCAGCAGCGTGGGACGGGAGGGCTACACCTTC
CASSVGREGYTF
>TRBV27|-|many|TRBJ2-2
TGTGCCAGCTCTCTCGGGAATTCCGGGACCGGGGAGCTGTTTTTT
CASSLGNSGTGELFF
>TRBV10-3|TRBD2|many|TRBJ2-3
TGTGCCATCAGTGGAACTACTAGCGGGAGTTCGGATACGCAGTATTTT
CAISGTTSGSSDTQYF
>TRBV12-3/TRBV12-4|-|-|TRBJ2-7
TGTGCCAGCAGTTTAATAGGGGCCCCCTACGAGCAGTACTTC
CASSLIGAPYEQYF
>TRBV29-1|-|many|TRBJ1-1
TGCAGCGCCCGGACAGCTGAAGCTTTCTTT
CSARTAEAFF
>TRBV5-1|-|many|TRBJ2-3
TGCGCCAGCAGCCCGGCTAAGGCTAGCGGCACAGATACGCAGTATTTT
CASSPAKASGTDTQYF
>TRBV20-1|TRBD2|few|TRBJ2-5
TGCAGTGCTAACCCGGCGGCTAGCGGGGGTCAAGAGACCCAGTACTTC
CSANPAASGGQETQYF
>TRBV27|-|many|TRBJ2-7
TGTGCCAGCAGTTTCGAGGCCTCCTACGAGCAGTACTTC
CASSFEASYEQYF
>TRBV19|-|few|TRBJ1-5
TGTGCCAGTAAGGGCGGTGGTAGCAATCAGCCCCAGCATTTT
CASKGGGSNQPQHF
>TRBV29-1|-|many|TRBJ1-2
TGCAGCGTTGCCCCGGGACCCAACTATGGCTACACCTTC
CSVAPGPNYGYTF
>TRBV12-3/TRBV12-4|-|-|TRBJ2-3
TGTGCCAGCAGTTATTATCCAGATACGCAGTATTTT
CASSYYPDTQYF
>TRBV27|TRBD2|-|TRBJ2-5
TGTGCCAGCAGTATACTAGCGGGATCGCAAGAGACCCAGTACTTC
CASSILAGSQETQYF
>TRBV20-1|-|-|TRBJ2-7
TGCAGTGCTAGGACAGTGCCGTTCTACGAGCAGTACTTC
CSARTVPFYEQYF
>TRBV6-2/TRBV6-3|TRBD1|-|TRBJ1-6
TGTGCCAGCAGGAGTGGGACAGAGGATAATTCACCCCTCCACTTT
CASRSGTEDNSPLHF
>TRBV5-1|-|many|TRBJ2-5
TGCGCCAGCAGCTTGGGACAGGACTACCGGGAGACCCAGTACTTC
CASSLGQDYRETQYF